This is a list of T cell receptor beta chains from one sample in a study of blood T cells in healthy people across ages. Each CDR3 protein gets one entry after TCRdb re-called the 5' RACE reads with MiXCR. The profile shows approximately 1,700,000 distinct CDR3 sequences, roughly 43% of them singletons. The sample was blood. Receptors were obtained from a human donor in good health. Both conserved end residues are part of each CDR3. D genes are given only for firm matches.

v_gene	d_gene	j_gene	CDR3aa
TRBV20-1	TRBD1	TRBJ2-4	CSAKGRDREGKNIQYF
TRBV4-3	.	TRBJ2-3	CASSQGVALYTDTQYF
TRBV19	.	.	CASSLPGSSEQYF
TRBV29-1	.	TRBJ2-5	CSSEGGAEGEQYF
TRBV7-9	.	TRBJ1-1	CANDISGTEAFF
TRBV20-1	TRBD1	TRBJ2-1	CSARAEGTGGREQFF
TRBV24-1	TRBD2	TRBJ2-7	CATSDPMTGGLEQYF
TRBV6-5	.	TRBJ2-1	CASSFSGQYEQFF
TRBV25-1	.	TRBJ1-2	CACSDWANYGYTF
TRBV15	.	TRBJ1-5	CATSGGGYSNQPQHF
TRBV20-1	.	TRBJ2-5	CSAPRLTGGEETQYF
TRBV5-7	TRBD1	TRBJ1-3	CASSYGGQENSLSGNTIYF
TRBV7-6	TRBD1	TRBJ1-2	CASSLARPGQGVGYGYTF
TRBV12-3/TRBV12-4	.	TRBJ1-1	CASGTDTSEAFF
TRBV12-3/TRBV12-4	.	TRBJ2-5	CASSPFAARSAKETQYF
TRBV27	TRBD1	TRBJ2-5	CASSLEGAKETQYF
TRBV7-9	.	TRBJ2-7	CASSSVRDSYEQYF
TRBV20-1	.	TRBJ1-2	CSAKGTGMNYGYTF
TRBV20-1	.	TRBJ2-5	CNASPPGVAAETQYF
TRBV11-2	.	TRBJ2-2	CASQLRQLNTGELFF
TRBV4-2	.	TRBJ1-1	CASSQQSGGNTEAFF
TRBV28	.	TRBJ2-7	CASSAPGSSYEQYF
TRBV7-8	TRBD2	TRBJ2-1	CASSFGTSGGVEQFF
TRBV7-2	TRBD2	TRBJ2-5	CASSLMRGGYQETQYF
TRBV3-1	.	TRBJ1-1	CASSQDWQINTEAFF
TRBV27	TRBD2	TRBJ2-6	CASSRTSGLGANVLTF
TRBV28	TRBD1	TRBJ2-7	CASSLVGPTGVYEQYF
TRBV19	.	TRBJ1-1	CASSKFMNTEAFF
TRBV9	TRBD2	TRBJ2-1	CASSVAYRGGSEQFF
TRBV6-2/TRBV6-3	TRBD1	.	CACSLPTGAYEQYF
TRBV20-1	TRBD2	TRBJ2-1	CSAPGERGGLEQFF
TRBV2	TRBD1	TRBJ2-3	CASRTGGDTQYF
TRBV20-1	.	TRBJ2-4	CSMGLAVAKNIQYF
TRBV27	.	TRBJ2-6	CASGWGSGANVLTF
TRBV7-6	TRBD2	TRBJ2-1	CASSLVSGVYNEQFF
TRBV6-6	TRBD2	TRBJ2-2	CASKLVAGATGELFF
TRBV6-5	.	TRBJ1-3	CASSSFSGNTIYF
TRBV9	.	TRBJ1-2	CASSAGPLNPGHTF
TRBV10-3	TRBD1	TRBJ1-5	CAISESQGSNQPQHF
TRBV28	TRBD2	.	CASIPRGGFEQYF
TRBV20-1	TRBD2	TRBJ2-3	CSAHGTSSTDTQYF